A single sample is the source of the 7 T cell receptor beta chains below, sequenced in a study of shared clonotypes between healthy human individuals. TCRdb's table, derived via immunoSEQ multiplex PCR, lists solely in-frame clones and lacks some. The sample lists some 2.1 million clones, around 93% occurring once. The naive CD8 population came from CD45RO-negative cells selected for CCR7, without terminally differentiated effector memory CD45RA+ cells. The material sequenced was naive CD8+ T cells from PBMCs. These receptors were collected from a young man in good health. Some clones in this sample may be carry-over from other donors' samples.

The chain couples TRBV27 to TRBJ2-1; 7 bases align to TRBD1. The J segment lost 10 bases and the V segment lost 8 bases, leaving 11 bases of the junction unmatched. Germline CDR1 is MNHEY and CDR2 is SMNVEV (reference sequence). This CDR3 comprises 13 residues. CDR3 protein: CASLGGWYREQFF. The DNA of the CDR3 is TGTGCCAGCTTAGGGGGCTGGTACCGCGAGCAGTTCTTC.

The V gene is TRBV4-3, the J gene TRBJ1-3, with 8 bases identical to TRBD1. The germline V gene encodes CDR1 LGHNA and CDR2 YSLEER. The CDR3 covers 17 residues. The ends lost 0 bases at V and 5 bases at J; junction bases unmatched: 9. The CDR3, as DNA: TGCGCCAGCAGCCAAGATGAAGTGGGCAGGGGGCGAAACACCATATATTTT. It codes for CASSQDEVGRGRNTIYF.

The gene calls are TRBV10-3 and TRBJ2-1, with 7 bases lining up with TRBD2. Trimming at V came to 4 bases and at J to 7 bases, leaving 1 base not matched to a gene. The CDR3 length is 12 residues. The germline V gene encodes CDR1 ENHRY and CDR2 SYGVKD. The CDR3 protein is CAISGLANEQFF. In nucleotides, the CDR3 is TGTGCCATCAGTGGACTAGCTAATGAGCAGTTCTTC.

The gene calls are TRBV7-3 and TRBJ2-3, with D tentatively TRBD1 (6 bases). CDR3 length equals 14 residues. Between the trimmed V and J ends, which lost 5 bases and 2 bases, there was a span of 11 bases. Germline V gene data show CDR1 as SGHTA and CDR2 as FQGTGA. The CDR3 sequence is CASSPWTVTDTQYF. As DNA, the CDR3 is TGTGCCAGCAGCCCGTGGACAGTCACAGATACGCAGTATTTT.

J is TRBJ2-1 and V is TRBV7-3; 8 bases are a match to TRBD2. The germline V gene encodes CDR1 SGHTA and CDR2 FQGTGA. The CDR3 sequence is 14 residues long. After removal of 0 bases from V and 7 bases from J, the junction contained 2 bases not matched to a gene. The CDR3 DNA reads TGTGCCAGCAGCTTAACGGGACTAGGAAATGAGCAGTTCTTC. Encoded protein: CASSLTGLGNEQFF. Full variable domain (outside the CDR3, taken from reference TRBV7-3 and TRBJ2-1): GAGVSQTPSNKVTEKGKYVELRCDPISGHTALYWYRQSLGQGPEFLIYFQGTGAADDSGLPNDRFFAVRPEGSVSTLKIQRTERGDSAVYLCASSLTGLGNEQFFGPGTRLTVL.

Of note for this clone: Other DNA sequences in this specimen translate into the identical CDR3. CDR3 DNA: TGTGCCAGCAGCCAAGATCGTGGGACTGAAGCTTTCTTT. Its protein product is CASSQDRGTEAFF. The chain has TRBV14 and TRBJ1-1; D ambiguous. Germline V gives CDR1 SGHDN, CDR2 FVKESK. V shed 0 bases and J shed 5 bases, with 7 bases lying between them. The CDR3 totals 13 residues.

Points on this clone: This sample includes further DNA sequences coding for the same CDR3. This chain links TRBV4-1 with TRBJ2-3; D might be TRBD1 (5 bases). Trimming pared 4 bases from V and 5 bases from J, leaving 7 bases between. The CDR3 is 12 residues long. Germline-derived CDR1 and CDR2 are MGHRA and YSYEKL. CDR3 residues: CASSPTGDTQYF. CDR3 coding DNA: TGCGCCAGCAGCCCAACAGGAGATACGCAGTATTTT.